The 25 T cell receptor beta chains below all came from one sample that was sequenced in a study of blood T cell repertoires in COVID-19. Using immunoSEQ multiplex PCR, the repertoire was profiled, and TCRdb retains in-frame clones only, with some absent. Among under 250,000 clones, roughly 84% were seen once, and the ten largest hold 3% to 4.5%. Material: peripheral blood. The receptor set was obtained from a woman at least 80 years old with acute or convalescent COVID-19.

This chain joins TRBV6-5 and TRBJ2-7, with 7 bases that match TRBD1. CDR1 and CDR2 from the germline V gene are MNHEY and SVGAGI. Unmatched junction bases numbered 5, after V lost 5 bases and J lost 7 bases. This CDR3 region has 12 residues. The CDR3 sequence is CASSPRDSEQYF. In DNA form, the CDR3 reads TGTGCCAGCAGTCCCCGGGACAGTGAGCAGTACTTC.

The chain is built from TRBV5-4 and TRBJ2-3; 13 nucleotides align to TRBD2. The CDR3 runs to 16 residues. Germline trimming cut 3 bases from V and 2 bases from J; bases unmatched to any gene: 3. Germline V lookup: CDR1 SGHNT, CDR2 YYREEE (reference sequence). The CDR3 sequence: CASSSGLAGITDTQYF. The CDR3 DNA reads TGTGCCAGCAGCTCGGGACTAGCGGGGATCACAGATACGCAGTATTTT.

This chain joins TRBV12-5 and TRBJ2-1; D is possibly TRBD1 (6 bases). Deletions cut 0 bases from V and 2 bases from J, with 17 bases between. This CDR3 has 18 residues. Germline V gene data show CDR1 as LGHNT and CDR2 as FRNRAP. CDR3 sequence (DNA): TGTGCTAGTGGTTTGGTCTACAGTCGGGACACTACCTACAATGAGCAGTTCTTC. Residues: CASGLVYSRDTTYNEQFF.

Written as DNA, the CDR3 is TGTGCCAGCAGTAGACCTTGGCAGGGGTACTCCTACGAGCAGTACTTC. It is translated as CASSRPWQGYSYEQYF. The rearrangement links TRBV6-2 or TRBV6-3 to TRBJ2-7; D may be TRBD1 (6 bases). Deletions cut 5 bases from V and 0 bases from J, with 17 bases between. The CDR3 runs to 16 residues. In germline, CDR1 is MNHEY, CDR2 SVGEGT.

The chain carries TRBV7-9 and TRBJ1-5; possibly TRBD1 for D (5 bases). Per the germline V gene, CDR1 is SEHNR and CDR2 is FQNEAQ (reference sequence). With 4 bases removed from V and 2 bases from J, the gap between germline ends came to 15 bases. The CDR3 runs 16 residues. The CDR3 region is CASSSGGAGGNQPQHF. In DNA form, the CDR3 reads TGTGCCAGCAGCTCGGGAGGGGCGGGGGGCAATCAGCCCCAGCATTTT.

The CDR3 bases are TGTGCCAGCAGCTCCCGGGCAGGGCGAAACATTCAGTACTTC. Protein sequence: CASSSRAGRNIQYF. The V and J genes are TRBV7-9 and TRBJ2-4, with D perhaps TRBD1 (5 bases). This CDR3 is built from 14 residues. The germline gives CDR1 SEHNR, CDR2 FQNEAQ (reference sequence). Trimming stripped 4 bases from V and 6 bases from J, with 13 bases between.

V usage is TRBV19 and J usage is TRBJ1-2, with a tentative D call TRBD1 (6 bases). This CDR3 spans 15 amino acids. Germline V gene data show CDR1 as LNHDA and CDR2 as SQIVND (reference sequence). V was cut by 5 bases and J by 4 bases, with 17 bases left in between. The CDR3 spells CASSVQGERRYGYTF. CDR3 nucleotides: TGTGCCAGTAGTGTACAGGGCGAACGTCGCTATGGCTACACCTTC.

The CDR3 DNA follows: TGTGCCAGCAGCTTGAATCAGGGGGCGAGTAGTGAAAAACTGTTTTTT. The encoded protein is CASSLNQGASSEKLFF. The chain combines TRBV5-4 with TRBJ1-4, with 8 bases that match TRBD1. Germline lookup yields CDR1 SGHNT and CDR2 YYREEE (reference sequence). V shed 1 base and J 7 bases; nucleotides not matched to a gene: 9. This CDR3 region has 16 residues.

The chain joins TRBV15 to TRBJ2-1, with D tentatively TRBD1 (5 bases). V was trimmed by 1 base and J by 6 bases, leaving 7 bases between them. The CDR3 runs to 13 residues. The germline gives CDR1 LNHNV, CDR2 YYDKDF (reference sequence). For the CDR3, the DNA is TGTGCCACCAGCAGAGCCCAGGGCAATGAGCAGTTCTTC. Translating it yields CATSRAQGNEQFF.

The chain has TRBV7-3 and TRBJ2-3; D unresolved. This CDR3 has 12 residues. CDR1 and CDR2 from the germline V gene are SGHTA and FQGTGA. V was cut by 8 bases and J by 2 bases, with 8 bases left in between. The DNA for the CDR3 is TGTGCCAGCGGCTATAACACAGATACGCAGTATTTT. Amino acid sequence: CASGYNTDTQYF.

The V and J genes are TRBV12-3 or TRBV12-4 and TRBJ1-1, with 9 bases identical to TRBD1. The CDR3 extends over 13 amino acids. The V gene end was trimmed by 8 bases and the J gene end by 8 bases; junction bases not matched to a gene: 9. The CDR3 nucleotides are TGTGCCAGCCGCCCCCCACAGGGGGCGGAAGCTTTCTTT. Encoded protein: CASRPPQGAEAFF.

The chain combines TRBV4-1 with TRBJ2-7; TRBD2 agrees at 13 bases. The CDR3 totals 17 residues. J lost 3 bases, V lost 0 bases, and 5 bases had no gene match. Looked up from germline, CDR1 is MGHRA and CDR2 is YSYEKL. CDR3 DNA sequence: TGCGCCAGCAGCCAAGACTCGGGACTAGCGGGGTACTACGAGCAGTACTTC. Its translation: CASSQDSGLAGYYEQYF.

This clone was seen more than once but under ten times. The J gene is TRBJ1-2, the V gene TRBV7-3, with TRBD1 identical over 9 bases. CDR3 length: 14 amino acids. CDR1 and CDR2 (germline): SGHTA, FQGTGA. Trimming at V came to 5 bases and at J to 8 bases, leaving 9 bases not matched to a gene. CDR3 coding DNA: TGTGCCAGCAGCCCGACACAGGGGGCGCGGGGCTACACCTTC. Protein: CASSPTQGARGYTF. Looking up the rest from reference TRBV7-3 and TRBJ1-2 gives the full variable domain: GAGVSQTPSNKVTEKGKYVELRCDPISGHTALYWYRQSLGQGPEFLIYFQGTGAADDSGLPNDRFFAVRPEGSVSTLKIQRTERGDSAVYLCASSPTQGARGYTFGSGTRLTVV.

The chain carries TRBV7-2 and TRBJ1-2, with TRBD1 matching over 10 bases. The CDR3 is 15 residues long. Germline lookup yields CDR1 SGHTA and CDR2 FQGNSA. Unmatched junction bases numbered 3, after V lost 5 bases and J lost 0 bases. CDR3 bases: TGTGCCAGCAGCACTGGGACAGGGGCTAACTATGGCTACACCTTC. It codes for CASSTGTGANYGYTF.

The rearrangement uses TRBV27 and TRBJ1-5; 7 bases map to TRBD1. Losses at the gene ends were 5 bases for V and 4 bases for J; bases not matched to a gene: 17. This CDR3 has 18 amino acids. Germline V CDR1 and CDR2: MNHEY, SMNVEV (reference sequence). The CDR3 DNA sequence: TGTGCCAGCAGTCCATCGACAGGGACGGGTTTCAGTAATCAGCCCCAGCATTTT. Its protein product is CASSPSTGTGFSNQPQHF.

V is TRBV6-2 or TRBV6-3 and J is TRBJ2-1, with D perhaps matching TRBD2 (5 bases). Trimming cost V 6 bases and J 5 bases, with 20 bases left between them. This CDR3 contains 16 residues. Germline V gene sequence: CDR1 MNHEY, CDR2 SVGEGT. The DNA of the CDR3 is TGTGCCAGCAGCCTATACACTAGGCAACCAAACAATGAGCAGTTCTTC. Its protein product is CASSLYTRQPNNEQFF.

V gene TRBV7-6 combines with J gene TRBJ1-1, with 7 bases fitting TRBD1. Per germline, CDR1 SGHVS and CDR2 FNYEAQ. The CDR3 extends over 15 amino acids. The ends lost 2 bases at V and 7 bases at J; junction bases unmatched: 10. Here the CDR3 reads CASSLRGDRAGEAFF. The DNA for the CDR3 is TGTGCCAGCAGCTTAAGAGGAGACAGGGCTGGTGAAGCTTTCTTT.

The chain uses TRBV4-2 and TRBJ1-2, with D perhaps TRBD1 (5 bases). V was shortened by 0 bases and J by 6 bases, with 8 bases between the two germline ends. The CDR3 consists of 13 residues. The germline V gene encodes CDR1 LGHNA and CDR2 YNFKEQ. CDR3 nucleotide sequence: TGTGCCAGCAGCCAAGATGTAGGGGATGGCTACACCTTC. Translation: CASSQDVGDGYTF.

The gene calls are TRBV9 and TRBJ1-1; unclear D gene. Germline loops: CDR1 SGDLS, CDR2 YYNGEE. The length of the CDR3 is 12 residues. V was pared by 4 bases and J by 1 base, with 5 bases between. CDR3 bases: TGTGCCAGCAGCCGAGGGAACACTGAAGCTTTCTTT. As protein: CASSRGNTEAFF. The whole variable domain, filled in from reference TRBV9 and TRBJ1-1, reads DSGVTQTPKHLITATGQRVTLRCSPRSGDLSVYWYQQSLDQGLQFLIQYYNGEERAKGNILERFSAQQFPDLHSELNLSSLELGDSALYFCASSRGNTEAFFGQGTRLTVV.

The V call is TRBV27, the J call TRBJ2-1; 7 positions match TRBD1. Germline V lookup: CDR1 MNHEY, CDR2 SMNVEV (reference sequence). V shed 6 bases and J 4 bases; nucleotides not matched to a gene: 6. The CDR3 has 14 residues. This CDR3 reads CASSLMGQYNEQFF. The CDR3 DNA follows: TGTGCCAGCAGCTTAATGGGACAGTACAATGAGCAGTTCTTC.

V is TRBV19 and J is TRBJ1-2; the match to TRBD1 covers 7 bases. After removal of 7 bases from V and 6 bases from J, the junction contained 11 bases not matched to a gene. Per germline, CDR1 LNHDA and CDR2 SQIVND (reference sequence). The CDR3 is 14 residues long. CDR3 protein: CASMSDRWYDGYTF. CDR3 DNA sequence: TGTGCCAGTATGTCGGACAGGTGGTACGATGGCTACACCTTC.

The gene calls are TRBV9 and TRBJ1-2, with 9 bases fitting TRBD1. Germline trimming cut 0 bases from V and 8 bases from J; bases unmatched to any gene: 14. CDR1 SGDLS and CDR2 YYNGEE come from the germline V gene. The CDR3 runs 17 residues. CDR3 nucleotide sequence: TGTGCCAGCAGCGTAGTGGAGACGGGACAGGGAAGAGGAGGCTACACCTTC. This gives the protein CASSVVETGQGRGGYTF.

This clone was seen only a few times. The chain combines TRBV28 with TRBJ1-2; D may be TRBD1 (6 bases). Germline CDR1 reads MDHEN; CDR2 reads SYDVKM. This CDR3 spans 13 amino acids. V lost 3 bases, J lost 7 bases, and 12 bases lay in between. As DNA, the CDR3 is TGTGCCAGCAGTTTTCGGGGGGCGGTTGGCTACACCTTC. The encoded protein is CASSFRGAVGYTF.

The rearrangement uses TRBV28 and TRBJ1-4; TRBD1 is a possible D gene (6 bases). Germline CDR1 and CDR2: MDHEN and SYDVKM. Trimming stripped 5 bases from V and 8 bases from J, with 18 bases between. This CDR3 has 15 amino acids. The CDR3 nucleotides are TGTGCCAGCAGTCCCCAGGGGCGAGGGTACGAAAAACTGTTTTTT. Translation: CASSPQGRGYEKLFF.

The chain employs TRBV2 and TRBJ2-3, with TRBD2 matching 7 bases. CDR1 is SNHLY, CDR2 FYNNEI, per germline. V dropped 4 bases and J dropped 2; count of bases not matched to a gene: 6. The CDR3 sequence is 15 residues long. CDR3 sequence reads: CASSGQAGFTDTQYF. In DNA, the CDR3 is TGTGCCAGCAGTGGCCAAGCGGGGTTCACAGATACGCAGTATTTT.